A single sample gave rise to the 2 T cell receptor beta chains below, sequenced in a study of CD8 T cells in ankylosing spondylitis. General study results and limits: Among TCR beta sequences, a motif of several highly homologous variants appeared characteristic of ankylosing spondylitis blood.

Their antigens remain unidentified. TCRdb analysed the 5' RACE reads with MiXCR anew, one entry per CDR3 protein. The sample records 350,000 to 450,000 distinct CDR3 sequences, 25% to 30% being singletons. The sequenced sample consisted of blood, either unsorted or a sorted T cell fraction (not recorded which). The source of these receptors is a male donor with ankylosing spondylitis.

This clonotype occurred a few times. The rearrangement joins TRBV20-1 to TRBJ2-3, with 10 positions matching TRBD2. Germline V CDR1 and CDR2: DFQATT, SNEGSKA (reference sequence). This CDR3 is built from 15 residues. V shed 0 bases and J 6 bases; nucleotides not matched to a gene: 6. CDR3 sequence (DNA): TGCAGTGCTAGAGATAGGCTAGCGGGAGTTGATACGCAGTATTTT. This translates into CSARDRLAGVDTQYF.

CDR3 in DNA: TGTGCCAGCAGCCAAAACCGGGGTTACAATGAGCAGTTCTTC. Translating it yields CASSQNRGYNEQFF. The V and J genes are TRBV4-2 and TRBJ2-1; a weak D match, TRBD2 (5 bases). The CDR3 has 14 amino acids. CDR1 is LGHNA, CDR2 YNFKEQ, per germline. V was trimmed by 2 bases and J by 4 bases, leaving 9 bases between them.